The TCR beta chain described here comes from a study of patients and donors after allogeneic stem cell transplantation. In its sample, this clonotype was seen a few times. From the RT-PCR reads, TCRdb called clonotypes with MiXCR, one entry per CDR3 protein. This sample has more than 850,000 distinct CDR3 sequences, with roughly 18% found just once. The CDR3 spans 13 residues. CDR1 is MNHEY, CDR2 SVGEGT, per germline. V trimming: 8 bases; J trimming: 1 base; junction bases outside the gene matches: 2. The chain employs TRBV6-2 or TRBV6-3 and TRBJ2-3, with 8 bases fitting TRBD2. The sequencing input was blood, either unsorted or a sorted T cell fraction (not recorded which). The clonotype originates from a human donor who was either an allogeneic HSCT recipient or a stem cell or donor lymphocyte infusion donor (not recorded which). It is not recorded whose cells these are; they may come from a transplant donor. The CDR3 DNA reads TGTGCCAGCGAACTAGCGGGCACAGATACGCAGTATTTT. Translated: CASELAGTDTQYF.